This T cell receptor (beta chain) was obtained from a study of CD8+CD57+ T cells in acquired aplastic anemia. Study summary: The average for DNA from sorted CD4+ and CD8+ cells was about 2.9 ug. General study points: In common between the patients and the controls were around 29 CD8+ CDR3 sequences.

Concerning this clonotype itself: The target antigen is unknown.

Profiles of TCR beta VDJ and CDR3 were generated from a genomic DNA template. TCRdb called the reads again in MiXCR, with one record for every CDR3 protein. The table lists 200,000 or so distinct CDR3 sequences, 64% of them singletons, with approximately 44% in the top ten. This CDR3 is 12 amino acids long. V shed 7 bases and J shed 9 bases, with 16 bases lying between them. Germline CDR1 reads SNHLY; CDR2 reads FYNNEI. The sample was sorted CD4+, CD8+, or CD8+CD57+ T cells (not recorded which) from PBMCs. This chain connects TRBV2 to TRBJ2-7; D not certain. This clonotype was sampled from a human donor with severe aplastic anemia or a healthy control (not recorded which). DNA of the CDR3: TGTGCCAGCATAATACCGGCAGATACGCAGTACTTC. This encodes CASIIPADTQYF. Using reference TRBV2 and TRBJ2-7 for the parts outside the CDR3, the full variable domain is EPEVTQTPSHQVTQMGQEVILRCVPISNHLYFYWYRQILGQKVEFLVSFYNNEISEKSEIFDDQFSVERPDGSNFTLKIRSTKLEDSAMYFCASIIPADTQYFGPGTRLTVT.